This TCR beta chain was sequenced for a study of shared clonotypes between healthy human individuals. Using immunoSEQ multiplex PCR, the repertoire was profiled, and TCRdb retains in-frame clones only, with some absent. The data contain around 1 million clones, approximately 80% of them singletons. Germline V gene lookup returns CDR1 MNHNS and CDR2 SASEGT. V dropped 5 bases and J dropped 6 bases, with 17 bases sitting between them. CDR3 length: 14 amino acids. Sequenced material: memory CD4+ T cells sorted from blood. Subset described: CD45RA-negative fraction. The clonotype comes from a man between 18 and 35 years old in good health. The rearrangement links TRBV6-1 to TRBJ2-7; no clear D. CDR3 bases: TGTGCCAGCAGTAGGGCTTCTCTTCGTGCCGAGCAGTACTTC. Translation: CASSRASLRAEQYF.